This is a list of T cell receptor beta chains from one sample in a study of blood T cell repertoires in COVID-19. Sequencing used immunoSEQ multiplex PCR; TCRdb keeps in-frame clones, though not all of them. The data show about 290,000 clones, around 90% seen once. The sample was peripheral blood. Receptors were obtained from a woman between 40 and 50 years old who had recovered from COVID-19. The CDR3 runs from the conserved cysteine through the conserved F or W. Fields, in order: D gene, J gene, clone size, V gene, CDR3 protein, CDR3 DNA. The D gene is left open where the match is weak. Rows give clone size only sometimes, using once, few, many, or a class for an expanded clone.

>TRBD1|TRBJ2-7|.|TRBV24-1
CATSGTGDIDEQYF
TGTGCCACCAGCGGGACAGGGGATATCGACGAGCAGTACTTC
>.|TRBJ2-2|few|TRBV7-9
CASSSPTGRSTGELFF
TGTGCCAGCAGCTCGCCGACAGGGAGGAGCACCGGGGAGCTGTTTTTT
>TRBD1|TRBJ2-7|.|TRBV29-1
CSVEVGPGQGAAYEQYF
TGCAGCGTTGAAGTTGGCCCGGGACAGGGGGCCGCCTACGAGCAGTACTTC
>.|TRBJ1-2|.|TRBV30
CAWSAATGFYGYTF
TGTGCCTGGAGTGCCGCCACAGGATTCTATGGCTACACCTTC
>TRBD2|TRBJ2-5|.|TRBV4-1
CASSPTPGGRVGARETQYF
TGCGCCAGCAGTCCGACACCCGGCGGGAGGGTTGGGGCAAGGGAGACCCAGTACTTC
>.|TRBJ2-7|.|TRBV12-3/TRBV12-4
CASSLSFEQYF
TGTGCCAGCAGTTTATCCTTCGAGCAGTACTTC
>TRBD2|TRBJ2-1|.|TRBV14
CASSQEPSGAYNEQFF
TGTGCCAGCAGCCAAGAACCTAGCGGGGCCTACAATGAGCAGTTCTTC
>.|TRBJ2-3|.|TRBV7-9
CASSLGLATDTQYF
TGTGCCAGCAGCTTAGGGCTAGCGACAGATACGCAGTATTTT
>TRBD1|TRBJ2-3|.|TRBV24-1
CATSDLMTGADTQYF
TGTGCCACCAGTGACCTAATGACAGGGGCAGATACGCAGTATTTT
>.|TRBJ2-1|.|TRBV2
CASRVGGSSYNEQFF
TGTGCCAGCAGAGTAGGGGGAAGCTCCTACAATGAGCAGTTCTTC
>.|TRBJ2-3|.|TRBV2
CASSEGGDVGTDTQYF
TGTGCCAGCAGTGAAGGGGGGGACGTCGGCACAGATACGCAGTATTTT
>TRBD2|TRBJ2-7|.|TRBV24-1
CATSVGGGDYEQYF
TGTGCCACCAGTGTCGGGGGAGGGGATTACGAGCAGTACTTC
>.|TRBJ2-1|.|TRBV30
CAWSVSGARQFF
TGTGCCTGGAGTGTCAGCGGAGCCCGGCAGTTCTTC
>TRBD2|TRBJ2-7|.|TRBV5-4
CASSLAASGRAWQYF
TGTGCCAGCAGCTTGGCGGCTAGCGGGAGGGCCTGGCAGTACTTC
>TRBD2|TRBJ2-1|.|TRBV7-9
CASSSKLAATYNEQFF
TGTGCCAGCAGCTCTAAACTAGCGGCCACCTACAATGAGCAGTTCTTC
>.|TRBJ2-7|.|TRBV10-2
CASSRDRPLSSYEQYF
TGCGCCAGCAGTAGAGACAGGCCGCTGAGCTCCTACGAGCAGTACTTC
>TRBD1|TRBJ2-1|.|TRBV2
CATKTGYNEQFF
TGTGCCACCAAGACAGGGTACAATGAGCAGTTCTTC
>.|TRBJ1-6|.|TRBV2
CASSPADGRVSSYNSPLHF
TGTGCCAGCAGTCCCGCGGACGGGAGGGTTAGCTCCTATAATTCACCCCTCCACTTT
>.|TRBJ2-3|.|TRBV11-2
CASSAAAWAGGIADTQYF
TGTGCCAGCAGTGCGGCAGCCTGGGCCGGCGGGATCGCAGATACGCAGTATTTT
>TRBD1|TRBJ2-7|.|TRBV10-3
CAISPRQGSYEQYF
TGTGCCATCAGTCCCCGACAGGGCTCCTACGAGCAGTACTTC
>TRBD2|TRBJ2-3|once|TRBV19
CASSIFEGGPIDTQYF
TGTGCCAGTAGTATTTTCGAGGGAGGGCCGATAGATACGCAGTATTTT
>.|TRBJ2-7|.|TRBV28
CASATALKAYEQYF
TGTGCCAGTGCTACAGCCCTCAAAGCCTACGAGCAGTACTTC
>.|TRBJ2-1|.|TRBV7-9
CASSLPAGRAFNEQFF
TGTGCCAGCAGCTTACCAGCGGGTAGAGCTTTCAATGAGCAGTTCTTC
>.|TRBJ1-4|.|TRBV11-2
CASSSTATNEKLFF
TGTGCCAGCAGCTCGACAGCAACTAATGAAAAACTGTTTTTT
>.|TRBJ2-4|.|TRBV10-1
CASSESRDARDIQYF
TGCGCCAGCAGTGAGTCCCGCGACGCCCGGGACATTCAGTACTTC
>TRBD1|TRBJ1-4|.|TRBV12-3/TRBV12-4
CASADRGREKLFF
TGTGCCAGCGCCGACAGGGGTAGAGAAAAACTGTTTTTT
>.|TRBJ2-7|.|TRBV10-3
CAISESQGSYEQYF
TGTGCCATCAGTGAGTCACAGGGCTCCTACGAGCAGTACTTC
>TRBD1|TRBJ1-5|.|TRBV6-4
CASSPTGNSNQPQHF
TGTGCCAGCAGTCCGACAGGGAATAGCAATCAGCCCCAGCATTTT
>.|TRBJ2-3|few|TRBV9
CASSVGRGPGDIRTQYF
TGTGCCAGCAGCGTTGGGAGGGGCCCAGGGGATATACGTACGCAGTATTTT
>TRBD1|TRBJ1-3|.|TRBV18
CASSPTGDPGNTIYF
TGTGCCAGCTCCCCCACAGGGGACCCTGGAAACACCATATATTTT
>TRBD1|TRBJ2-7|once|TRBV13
CASRATGTGLSYEQYF
TGTGCCAGCAGGGCGACCGGGACAGGGCTTTCCTACGAGCAGTACTTC
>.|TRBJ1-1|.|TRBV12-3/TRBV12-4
CASRLQGNTEAFF
TGTGCCAGCAGGCTTCAGGGGAACACTGAAGCTTTCTTT
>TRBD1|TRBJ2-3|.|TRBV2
CASSEQGVPSDTQYF
TGTGCCAGCAGTGAACAGGGGGTGCCTTCCGATACGCAGTATTTT
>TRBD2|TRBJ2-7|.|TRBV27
CASSSSGTRGDEQYF
TGTGCCAGCAGTTCCTCCGGGACTAGGGGGGACGAGCAGTACTTC
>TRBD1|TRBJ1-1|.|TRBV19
CASSSGRPTGDTEAFF
TGTGCCAGTAGTTCCGGGCGCCCCACAGGGGACACTGAAGCTTTCTTT
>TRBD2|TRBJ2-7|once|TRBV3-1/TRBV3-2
CASSQGEREGRGYEQYF
TGTGCCAGCAGCCAAGGGGAGCGGGAGGGCCGTGGGTACGAGCAGTACTTC